This entry lists 9 T cell receptor beta chains sequenced from one sample in a study of identical twins. TCRdb reanalysed the 5' RACE reads using MiXCR and keeps one entry per CDR3 protein. The sample has about 690,000 distinct CDR3 sequences; around 20% are singletons. In addition, the sample was reused for a study of T cells expressing NK-cell markers.

Sequenced: PBMCs. These receptors were taken from a woman under 30 in good health.

In its sample, this clonotype was seen a few times. The V gene is TRBV5-1, the J gene TRBJ2-7; no clear D gene. CDR3 length: 14 amino acids. Germline V gives CDR1 SGHRS, CDR2 YFSETQ. V lost 1 base and J 0 bases, leaving 8 bases between the germline ends. The CDR3 here is CASSLPGYSYEQYF. In DNA form, the CDR3 reads TGCGCCAGCAGCTTGCCGGGCTACTCCTACGAGCAGTACTTC.

The chain employs TRBV13 and TRBJ1-5; D is possibly TRBD1 (5 bases). The CDR3 consists of 12 residues. Trimming stripped 4 bases from V and 9 bases from J, with 10 bases between. Germline V lookup: CDR1 PRHDT, CDR2 FYEKMQ (reference sequence). The chain's CDR3 is CASSWSGGPQHF. The CDR3, as DNA: TGTGCCAGCAGCTGGTCGGGGGGGCCCCAGCATTTT.

The chain employs TRBV5-4 and TRBJ1-2, with a weak D call TRBD1 (6 bases). V dropped 2 bases and J dropped 2 bases, with 28 bases sitting between them. Germline CDR1 and CDR2: SGHNT and YYREEE (reference sequence). The CDR3 has 20 residues. CDR3 DNA: TGTGCCAGCAGCTTTCTCTTCACATGGGAACGGACAGCGGCGAACTATGGCTACACCTTC. It codes for CASSFLFTWERTAANYGYTF.

This clonotype came up a few times. The chain is built from TRBV15 and TRBJ2-1, with TRBD2 matching 10 bases. The CDR3 runs 16 residues. Trimming at V came to 4 bases and at J to 1 base, leaving 4 bases not matched to a gene. Germline CDR1 LNHNV, CDR2 YYDKDF (reference sequence). The CDR3 bases are TGTGCCACCAGCAAATCTAGCGGGAGATCCTACAATGAGCAGTTCTTC. This translates into CATSKSSGRSYNEQFF. Looking up the rest from reference TRBV15 and TRBJ2-1 gives the full variable domain: DAMVIQNPRYQVTQFGKPVTLSCSQTLNHNVMYWYQQKSSQAPKLLFHYYDKDFNNEADTPDNFQSRRPNTSFCFLDIRSPGLGDTAMYLCATSKSSGRSYNEQFFGPGTRLTVL.

The table lists this clonotype with many counts. This chain uses TRBV10-3 with TRBJ2-1; weak D call: TRBD2 (6 bases). The V gene lost 0 bases and the J gene lost 2 bases, with 14 bases spanning the gap. CDR3 size: 17 residues. Germline-derived CDR1 and CDR2 are ENHRY and SYGVKD. The CDR3 here is CAISESTGAGTYNEQFF. The CDR3 DNA reads as TGTGCCATCAGTGAGTCAACTGGGGCGGGAACCTACAATGAGCAGTTCTTC.

This clonotype was observed a few times. CDR3 amino acids: CASSLGPPEQYF. DNA of the CDR3: TGTGCCAGCAGTTTGGGGCCACCCGAGCAGTACTTC. This chain joins TRBV12-3 or TRBV12-4 and TRBJ2-7, with D perhaps matching TRBD1 (5 bases). CDR3 length: 12 amino acids. With 3 bases removed from V and 6 bases from J, the gap between germline ends came to 9 bases.

In this sample, this clonotype turned up many times. This chain connects TRBV7-2 to TRBJ1-2; D gene unclear. Germline-derived CDR1 and CDR2 are SGHTA and FQGNSA. The CDR3 is made up of 15 amino acids. Trimming removed 9 bases from V and 2 bases from J, with 19 bases in between. The CDR3 bases are TGTGCCAGTAAGCTTATGAACGTCGGGAACTATGGCTACACCTTC. It codes for CASKLMNVGNYGYTF.

The sample holds many counts of this clonotype. The chain recombines TRBV10-3 with TRBJ2-4; 13 nucleotides line up with TRBD2. The CDR3 spans 14 residues. The germline V gene encodes CDR1 ENHRY and CDR2 SYGVKD. J lost 11 bases, V lost 6 bases, and 7 bases had no gene match. The CDR3 nucleotides read TGTGCCATCAGCAATCGGGGACTAGCGGGACTTCAGTACTTC. Amino acid sequence: CAISNRGLAGLQYF.

The rearrangement joins TRBV5-1 to TRBJ2-7; D not certain. Deletions cut 0 bases from V and 2 bases from J, with 9 bases between. The CDR3 totals 14 residues. Germline CDR1 SGHRS, CDR2 YFSETQ. This chain's CDR3 is CASSLVGNTYEQYF. CDR3 sequence (DNA): TGCGCCAGCAGCTTGGTGGGGAACACCTACGAGCAGTACTTC.